This TCR beta chain appears in the sequencing data of a study of T cell responses to AZD1222 COVID-19 vaccine. The method was immunoSEQ multiplex PCR; TCRdb's version includes in-frame clones alone and lacks a portion of them. The sample yields over 80,000 clones, roughly 90% seen once. The V and J ends lost 1 base and 6 bases, in that order; junction bases with no gene match: 9. The CDR3 spans 16 residues. Germline V lookup: CDR1 LGHDT, CDR2 YNNKEL (reference sequence). The sequence was obtained from an adult who received the AZD1222 COVID-19 vaccine. The starting material was peripheral blood, obtained 28 days after the second AZD1222 dose. The chain combines TRBV3-1 (or the pseudogene TRBV3-2) with TRBJ2-7; 10 bases align to TRBD2. The CDR3 loop is CASSQAGASGRGEQYF. As DNA, the CDR3 is TGTGCCAGCAGCCAAGCGGGAGCGAGCGGGAGGGGCGAGCAGTACTTC.